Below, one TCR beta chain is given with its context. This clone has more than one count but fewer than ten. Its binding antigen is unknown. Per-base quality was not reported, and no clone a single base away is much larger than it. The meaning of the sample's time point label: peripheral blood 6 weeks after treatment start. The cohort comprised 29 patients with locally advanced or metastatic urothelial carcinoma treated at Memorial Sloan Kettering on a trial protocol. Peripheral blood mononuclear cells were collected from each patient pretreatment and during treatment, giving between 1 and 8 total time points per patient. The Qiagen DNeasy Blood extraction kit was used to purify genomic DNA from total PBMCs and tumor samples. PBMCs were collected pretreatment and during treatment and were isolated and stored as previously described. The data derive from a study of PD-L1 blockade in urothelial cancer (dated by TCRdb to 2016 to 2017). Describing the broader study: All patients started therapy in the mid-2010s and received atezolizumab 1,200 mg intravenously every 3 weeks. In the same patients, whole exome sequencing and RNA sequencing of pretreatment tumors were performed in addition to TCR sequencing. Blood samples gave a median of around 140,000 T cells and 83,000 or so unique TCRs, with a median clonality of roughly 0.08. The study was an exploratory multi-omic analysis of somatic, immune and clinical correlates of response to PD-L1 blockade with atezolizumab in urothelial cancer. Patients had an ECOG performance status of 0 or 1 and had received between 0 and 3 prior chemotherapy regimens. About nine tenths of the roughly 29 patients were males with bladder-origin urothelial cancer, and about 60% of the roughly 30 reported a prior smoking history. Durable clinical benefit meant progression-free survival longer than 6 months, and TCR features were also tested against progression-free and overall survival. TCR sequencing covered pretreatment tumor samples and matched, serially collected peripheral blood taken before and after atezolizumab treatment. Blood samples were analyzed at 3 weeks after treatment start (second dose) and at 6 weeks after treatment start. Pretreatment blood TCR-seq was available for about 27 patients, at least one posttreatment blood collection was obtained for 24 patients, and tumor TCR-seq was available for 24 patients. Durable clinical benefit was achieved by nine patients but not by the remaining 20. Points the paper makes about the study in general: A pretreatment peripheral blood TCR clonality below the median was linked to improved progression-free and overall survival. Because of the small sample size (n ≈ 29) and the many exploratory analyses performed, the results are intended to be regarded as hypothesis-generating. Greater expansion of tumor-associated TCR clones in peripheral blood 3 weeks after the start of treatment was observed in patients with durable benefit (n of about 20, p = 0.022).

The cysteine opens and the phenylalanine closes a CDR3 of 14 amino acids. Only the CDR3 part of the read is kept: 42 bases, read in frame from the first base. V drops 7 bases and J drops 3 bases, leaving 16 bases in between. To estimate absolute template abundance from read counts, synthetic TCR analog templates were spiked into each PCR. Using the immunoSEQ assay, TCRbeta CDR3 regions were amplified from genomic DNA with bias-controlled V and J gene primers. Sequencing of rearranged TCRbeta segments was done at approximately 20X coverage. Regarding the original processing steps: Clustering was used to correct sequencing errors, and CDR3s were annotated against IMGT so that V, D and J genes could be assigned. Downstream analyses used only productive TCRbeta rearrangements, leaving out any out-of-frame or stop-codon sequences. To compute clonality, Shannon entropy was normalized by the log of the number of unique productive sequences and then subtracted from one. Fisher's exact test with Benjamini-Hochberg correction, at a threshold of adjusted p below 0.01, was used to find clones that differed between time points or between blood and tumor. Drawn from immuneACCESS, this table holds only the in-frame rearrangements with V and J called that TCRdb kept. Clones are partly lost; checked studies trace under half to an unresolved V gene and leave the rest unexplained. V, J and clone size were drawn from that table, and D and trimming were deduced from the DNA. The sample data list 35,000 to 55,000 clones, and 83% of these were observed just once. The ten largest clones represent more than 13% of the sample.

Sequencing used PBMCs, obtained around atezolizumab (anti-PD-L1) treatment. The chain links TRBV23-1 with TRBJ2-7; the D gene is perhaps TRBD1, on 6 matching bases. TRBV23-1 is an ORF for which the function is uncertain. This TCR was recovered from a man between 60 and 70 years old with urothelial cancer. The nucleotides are TGCGCCAGCACCTCGGACAGCAAGTACTACGAGCAGTACTTC. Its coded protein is CASTSDSKYYEQYF.